A single sample is the source of the 7 T cell receptor beta chains below, sequenced in a study of T-cell reconstitution after alpha-beta-depleted transplantation in children. This sample's TCRbeta library carried unique molecular identifier barcodes. TCRdb called the PCR reads again in MiXCR, with one record for every CDR3 protein. The table has about 400,000 distinct CDR3 sequences, about a fifth seen once. The sequenced sample was PBMCs from the stem cell graft donor, obtained from the stem cell graft. These receptors originate from a human donor who donated a stem cell graft to a child with acute myeloid leukemia.

The chain couples TRBV28 to TRBJ2-6, with D possibly matching TRBD2 (6 bases). The length of the CDR3 is 19 residues. Germline CDR1 reads MDHEN; CDR2 reads SYDVKM. V dropped 5 bases and J dropped 1 base, with 21 bases sitting between them. In nucleotides, the CDR3 is TGTGCCAGCAGTCCTTGGCGGGGCAGGGAATGGTCTGGGGCCAACGTCCTGACTTTC. It codes for CASSPWRGREWSGANVLTF.

This clonotype was seen ten or more times. The chain links TRBV29-1 to TRBJ1-2; D unresolved. V was trimmed by 1 base and J by 1 base, leaving 13 bases between them. The CDR3 has 15 residues. Germline lookup yields CDR1 SQVTM and CDR2 ANQGSEA. In nucleotides, the CDR3 is TGCAGCGTTGAAGCGGCGGACGGGTTTAACTATGGCTACACCTTC. The encoded protein is CSVEAADGFNYGYTF.

Many counts were recorded for this clonotype. The V call is TRBV9, the J call TRBJ2-1, with 11 positions matching TRBD2. J lost 9 bases, V lost 0 bases, and 5 bases had no gene match. CDR1 is SGDLS, CDR2 YYNGEE, per germline. This CDR3 is built from 15 residues. The CDR3 DNA reads as TGTGCCAGCAGCGTAGTTGGACTAGCGGGTAGTGAGCAGTTCTTC. Its translation: CASSVVGLAGSEQFF.

The gene calls are TRBV27 and TRBJ1-2, with D perhaps TRBD1 (5 bases). The CDR3 sequence is 13 residues long. Trimming pared 3 bases from V and 8 bases from J, leaving 13 bases between. Germline V gives CDR1 MNHEY, CDR2 SMNVEV (reference sequence). The CDR3 loop is CASSLKGRRGYTF. As DNA, the CDR3 is TGTGCCAGCAGTTTGAAGGGGAGAAGGGGCTACACCTTC.

This chain joins TRBV5-1 and TRBJ2-1; possibly TRBD2 for D (5 bases). The CDR3 has 15 residues. Germline V gene lookup returns CDR1 SGHRS and CDR2 YFSETQ. V dropped 3 bases and J dropped 6 bases, with 16 bases sitting between them. The CDR3 spells CASSYSDPRGNEQFF. The CDR3 DNA is TGCGCCAGCAGCTACTCGGACCCCCGGGGCAATGAGCAGTTCTTC.

This clonotype was counted a few times. The CDR3 carries no conserved terminal phenylalanine or tryptophan, so it likely arises from a read error. No DNA is shown, since the ends of the CDR3 on it are uncertain; the CDR3 is the one TCRdb lists. The CDR3 here is CDGTGQID. V gene TRBV9 combines with J gene TRBJ2-1; whether TRBD1, the table's D call, matches the DNA was not checked. A total of 8 residues make up the CDR3, ends included. Germline loops: CDR1 SGDLS, CDR2 YYNGEE.

This clonotype occurred a few times. The genes are TRBV7-2 and TRBJ2-7, with 7 positions matching TRBD2. Trimming cost V 6 bases and J 5 bases; bases outside gene matches: 7. CDR3 size: 13 residues. CDR1 SGHTA and CDR2 FQGNSA come from the germline V gene. The CDR3 loop is CASRPGGSHEQYF. In DNA, the CDR3 is TGTGCCAGCAGGCCTGGCGGGAGCCACGAGCAGTACTTC.